This paragraph reports one T cell receptor beta chain. This clonotype was counted a few times. What antigen it recognizes has not been identified. No clone much larger than this one lies a single base away; base qualities are absent. The data stem from a study of molecular identifiers for immune sequencing clone quantification (dated by TCRdb to about 2018). The study in broad terms: For a replicate experiment, RNA from around 20,000 or 99,000 naive CD8 T cells was divided into five aliquots, of which four were sequenced. CD8 T cells were used in a methods study to benchmark molecular-identifier clustering-based TCR repertoire sequencing (MIDCIRS) and TCR RNA copy counting.

CDR1 SGHNT and CDR2 YENEEA were looked up in the germline V gene. Taken from cysteine to phenylalanine, the CDR3 has 15 residues. Kept here is only the CDR3 DNA, which spans 45 bases and is read in frame from base 1. Cut back by 2 bases and 1 base, the V and J ends lie 8 bases apart. Summary of the overall study and its limitations: The naive libraries included spiked-in Jurkat TCR RNA (around 10 copies' worth), and this RNA is not part of the donor repertoire. Without barcode sub-clustering, chimeric consensus sequences inflated TCR diversity; chimeras reached as high as 47%. Highly expanded clone sizes could be underestimated because identical TCR molecules may share a barcode. In CMV-specific effector cells, clones with more than 20 RNA copies contained over 99% of molecules, whereas in naive cells such clones contained under 1% of molecules. A single cell's worth of spiked-in Jurkat TCR RNA was reported detectable even among one million naive CD8 T cells. Modeling estimated about 3.3 recovered TCR RNA copies per cell, compared with about 10 by digital PCR, which implies 25% to 30% capture efficiency.

Library preparation was by PCR. Data came from an Illumina HiSeq 4000. Bulk TCR libraries were made following a previously described method, with the TCR primers given in Table S5. Purification of total RNA was performed with the Qiagen AllPrep DNA/RNA kit. Reads from multiple sequencing runs of the same library were pooled before analysis. Under the source paper's analysis protocol: Reads were retained only if the reads had an exact TCR constant sequence, and the retained reads were trimmed to 150 nt and grouped according to their 12-nt molecular barcodes. Reads in each barcode group were sub-clustered using a 15% Levenshtein threshold, and a quality-weighted consensus sequence was built for each RNA molecule. Non-functional sequences were discarded, and so were lower-count sequences lying one edit away from another sequence. Based on fitting two negative binomial distributions, any barcode sub-cluster with under 20% of the maximum read count was discarded. Using fastp at Q25 and MiXCR, TCRdb reprocessed the public reads and kept productive beta chains. Here each entry gathers all rows of one CDR3 protein and keeps the most common genes and DNA. TCRdb, not the original authors, processed these V and J calls. This sample gives about 65,000 distinct CDR3 sequences in total; 15% to 20% of them show up just once. About 1.4% of the sample goes to the ten largest clones.

Libraries of naive CD8 T cells were built from approximately 20,000 to 1,000,000 sorted cells, with 10%, 30% or 50% of the purified RNA used. On a BD FACSAria II, naive CD8 T cells were FACS-sorted as CD8+CD4-CCR7+CD45RA+ and collected into RLT Plus buffer. Detection sensitivity was tested by spiking Jurkat RNA equal to about eleven TCR copies' worth into samples containing 20,000-1,000,000 naive CD8 T cells. Enrichment of CD8 T cells was performed with RosetteSep CD8+ T Cell Enrichment Cocktail and Ficoll-Paque, after which ACK red cell lysis was carried out. Sequenced sample: naive CD8+ T cells from blood, with Jurkat cell RNA spiked in. The sample's cell subset or site, from its label and the paper: FACS-sorted CD8+CD4-CCR7+CD45RA+ naive T cells. The sequence is built from TRBV11-3 and TRBJ2-2, with the identity of the D gene unclear. The clonotype comes from a human donor in good health. Some libraries in this study had Jurkat cell RNA spiked in. The DNA sequence reads TGTGCCAGCAGCTTATATAATCAGAACACCGGGGAGCTGTTTTTT. This translates into CASSLYNQNTGELFF. The variable domain in full, with residues beyond the CDR3 obtained from the reference TRBV11-3 and TRBJ2-2 genes, is EAGVVQSPRYKIIEKKQPVAFWCNPISGHNTLYWYLQNLGQGPELLIRYENEEAVDDSQLPKDRFSAERLKGVDSTLKIQPAELGDSAVYLCASSLYNQNTGELFFGEGSRLTVL.